Each of the 26 T cell receptor beta chains below was sequenced from the same sample in a study of T-cell memory formation after mild COVID-19. TCRdb re-called the 5' RACE reads through MiXCR, storing one row per CDR3 protein. The table has some 410,000 distinct CDR3 sequences, about 25% seen once. Input material: PBMCs or a T cell subset sorted from them (not recorded which). All receptors come from an adult woman who had mild COVID-19 (a few samples of this study predate the infection). Cell type and time point are not known.

The chain is built from TRBV7-6 and TRBJ2-3; D gene unclear. Deletions cut 1 base from V and 8 bases from J, with 7 bases between. The CDR3 spans 12 residues. Germline CDR1 and CDR2: SGHVS and FNYEAQ. The CDR3 coding sequence is TGTGCCAGCAGCTTAGACGGCGGTACGCAGTATTTT. It codes for CASSLDGGTQYF.

This clonotype has just a few counts. The J gene is TRBJ2-2, the V gene TRBV24-1; D is unresolved. This CDR3 spans 17 amino acids. V lost 3 bases and J 5 bases, leaving 18 bases between the germline ends. Germline V CDR1 and CDR2: KGHDR, SFDVKD. The chain's CDR3 is CATSDRTRASRTGELFF. The DNA for the CDR3 is TGTGCCACCAGTGATCGAACCCGGGCCTCACGTACCGGGGAGCTGTTTTTT.

The table lists this clonotype with a few counts. The gene calls are TRBV7-9 and TRBJ2-2; 9 bases line up with TRBD2. The length of the CDR3 is 19 residues. V shed 5 bases and J 3 bases; nucleotides not matched to a gene: 16. CDR1 SEHNR and CDR2 FQNEAQ come from the germline V gene (reference sequence). The CDR3, as DNA: TGTGCCAGCAGCCCTTCCTTGGTGGTAGCGGGAGTCGACACCGGGGAGCTGTTTTTT. Protein product: CASSPSLVVAGVDTGELFF. The full variable domain, in which reference TRBV7-9 and TRBJ2-2 provide the parts outside the CDR3, is DTGVSQNPRHKITKRGQNVTFRCDPISEHNRLYWYRQTLGQGPEFLTYFQNEAQLEKSRLLSDRFSAERPKGSFSTLEIQRTEQGDSAMYLCASSPSLVVAGVDTGELFFGEGSRLTVL.

This chain connects TRBV28 to TRBJ2-5; D is possibly TRBD1 (6 bases). The CDR3 extends over 16 amino acids. Germline V gene lookup returns CDR1 MDHEN and CDR2 SYDVKM. Trimming took off 4 bases at V and 1 base at J, with 16 bases between the two ends. The CDR3, as DNA: TGTGCCAGCAGTTCGAGGAGAAGGACAGCCCAAGAGACCCAGTACTTC. This codes for CASSSRRRTAQETQYF.

The chain is built from TRBV7-9 and TRBJ2-4, with D perhaps TRBD1 (6 bases). V was clipped by 5 bases and J by 9 bases, with 23 bases between them. Germline-derived CDR1 and CDR2 are SEHNR and FQNEAQ (reference sequence). The CDR3 is 16 amino acids. The CDR3 DNA reads TGTGCCAGCAGCCCAACCCGAGGCAGGGGCGATACCATTCAGTACTTC. Its translation: CASSPTRGRGDTIQYF.

This clonotype was counted a few times. V and J are TRBV12-3 or TRBV12-4 and TRBJ2-7; no reliable D call. V gave up 4 bases and J gave up 4 bases, with 11 bases separating them. CDR3 size: 13 residues. CDR3 sequence (DNA): TGTGCCAGCAGTTCCCCGGTCCGATACGAGCAGTACTTC. It is translated as CASSSPVRYEQYF.

This chain connects TRBV18 to TRBJ1-4; D remains unclear. Germline V CDR1 and CDR2: KGHSH, LQKENI. This CDR3 has 13 residues. Deletions cut 6 bases from V and 4 bases from J, with 9 bases between. The DNA of the CDR3 is TGTGCCAGCTCCCCGGACGGTAATGAAAAACTGTTTTTT. Amino acid sequence: CASSPDGNEKLFF.

This clonotype was observed a few times. J is TRBJ2-3 and V is TRBV2; 9 bases agree with TRBD2. From germline, CDR1 is SNHLY and CDR2 FYNNEI. The CDR3 covers 11 residues. V lost 8 bases to trimming and J lost 14 bases; unmatched junction nucleotides: 8. CDR3 nucleotides: TGTGCCAGCTTCCTAGCGGGACCCCCGTATTTT. This encodes CASFLAGPPYF.

The chain employs TRBV5-5 and TRBJ1-6; maybe TRBD1 (5 bases). Germline CDR1 is SGHKS and CDR2 is YYEKEE (reference sequence). With 2 bases removed from V and 6 bases from J, the gap between germline ends came to 12 bases. The CDR3 runs 15 residues. The CDR3 DNA follows: TGTGCCAGCAGCTTCGGGACCAACCTTAATTCACCCCTCCACTTT. Its translation is CASSFGTNLNSPLHF.

This clonotype was observed a few times. The J gene is TRBJ2-7, the V gene TRBV9; 8 positions agree with TRBD2. J was trimmed by 1 base and V by 4 bases; bases with no gene match: 4. Germline CDR1 is SGDLS and CDR2 is YYNGEE. The CDR3 is 14 residues long. The CDR3 DNA reads TGTGCCAGCAGCCCGGGAGGGTCTTCCTACGAGCAGTACTTC. As protein: CASSPGGSSYEQYF.

V gene TRBV7-9 combines with J gene TRBJ1-1; 7 bases agree with TRBD1. Germline lookup yields CDR1 SEHNR and CDR2 FQNEAQ (reference sequence). With V trimmed by 1 base and J by 7 bases, 9 bases remained unmatched. The CDR3 length is 15 residues. The CDR3: CASSLVVGGAVEAFF. For the CDR3, the DNA is TGTGCCAGCAGCTTAGTGGTAGGGGGCGCGGTTGAAGCTTTCTTT.

V gene TRBV5-1 combines with J gene TRBJ2-7, with 15 bases fitting TRBD2. The CDR3 has 19 residues. With V trimmed by 2 bases and J by 0 bases, 9 bases remained unmatched. CDR1 SGHRS and CDR2 YFSETQ come from the germline V gene. Here the CDR3 DNA reads TGCGCCAGCAGCTTTGGACTAGCGGGGGGGATCCCCAGCTCCTACGAGCAGTACTTC. It codes for CASSFGLAGGIPSSYEQYF.

The rearrangement joins TRBV14 to TRBJ2-5; D remains ambiguous. The CDR3 runs to 13 residues. Looked up from germline, CDR1 is SGHDN and CDR2 is FVKESK. Trimming cost V 4 bases and J 1 base, with 7 bases left between them. CDR3 sequence: CASSPYTQETQYF. The CDR3 region has the DNA TGTGCCAGCAGCCCGTATACCCAAGAGACCCAGTACTTC.

This rearrangement joins TRBV24-1 to TRBJ2-2; TRBD1 matches 7 bases. This CDR3 is built from 16 residues. Losses at the gene ends were 3 bases for V and 0 bases for J; bases not matched to a gene: 3. CDR1 is KGHDR and CDR2 is SFDVKD in the germline V gene. In DNA form, the CDR3 reads TGTGCCACCAGTGATCGGGACAGTTCGAACACCGGGGAGCTGTTTTTT. This codes for CATSDRDSSNTGELFF.

In its sample, this clonotype was seen many times. The V gene is TRBV24-1, the J gene TRBJ2-2; D possibly corresponds to TRBD2 (5 bases). V gave up 10 bases and J gave up 0 bases, with 11 bases separating them. The CDR3 consists of 14 residues. Per the germline V gene, CDR1 is KGHDR and CDR2 is SFDVKD. The CDR3 coding sequence is TGTGCCACAGCCGGGGTACCGAACACCGGGGAGCTGTTTTTT. This sequence encodes CATAGVPNTGELFF.

A few counts support this clonotype. The chain is built from TRBV6-2 or TRBV6-3 and TRBJ1-6; 10 nucleotides line up with TRBD1. Germline-derived CDR1 and CDR2 are MNHEY and SVGEGT. The trim removed 4 bases at V and 9 bases at J, leaving 3 bases unmatched. The CDR3 has 14 residues. This chain's CDR3 is CASSSGQGGSPLHF. The CDR3 coding sequence is TGTGCCAGCAGTTCCGGACAGGGGGGTTCACCCCTCCACTTT.

This clonotype has just a few counts. This chain joins TRBV4-2 and TRBJ2-1, with TRBD2 identical over 12 bases. CDR1 LGHNA and CDR2 YNFKEQ come from the germline V gene. The CDR3 runs 17 residues. Trimming took 1 base from V and 8 from J; bases not matched to a gene: 9. The CDR3 here is CASSQVLGLAGGHEQFF. The CDR3 DNA reads TGTGCCAGCAGCCAAGTTCTAGGGCTAGCGGGAGGGCATGAGCAGTTCTTC.

This clonotype was found a few times. Here the CDR3 reads CASSSTRGGYTF. As DNA, the CDR3 is TGTGCCAGCAGTTCCACGAGGGGGGGCTACACCTTC. V and J are TRBV12-3 or TRBV12-4 and TRBJ1-2; the D gene is possibly TRBD1 (6 bases). V was trimmed by 4 bases and J by 8 bases, leaving 11 bases between them. The CDR3 contains 12 residues.

This rearrangement joins TRBV7-9 to TRBJ2-1; D may be TRBD2 (6 bases). This CDR3 has 18 residues. Germline lookup yields CDR1 SEHNR and CDR2 FQNEAQ (reference sequence). V lost 4 bases, J lost 9 bases, and 28 bases lay in between. The CDR3 DNA sequence: TGTGCCAGCAGCTCAACCGACGCTGCAACTAGCCTCAACGCTGAGCAGTTCTTC. Its translation: CASSSTDAATSLNAEQFF.

This clonotype has more than one count but fewer than ten. This sequence joins TRBV2 and TRBJ2-2; D is perhaps TRBD2 (6 bases). Trimming left V 5 bases short and J 3 bases short, with 10 bases between. CDR3 length: 14 residues. Germline lookup yields CDR1 SNHLY and CDR2 FYNNEI. The CDR3 DNA follows: TGTGCCAGCAGTAGCAGCGGGTACACCGGGGAGCTGTTTTTT. As protein: CASSSSGYTGELFF.

The rearrangement links TRBV12-3 or TRBV12-4 to TRBJ2-6; the D is unclear. V was shortened by 6 bases and J by 3 bases, with 9 bases between the two germline ends. This CDR3 region has 14 residues. The CDR3 loop reads CASSQIGGANVLTF. CDR3 nucleotides: TGTGCCAGCAGCCAGATAGGTGGGGCCAACGTCCTGACTTTC.

The chain combines TRBV5-4 with TRBJ1-2; the D is unclear. The V gene's germline CDR1 is SGHNT and CDR2 YYREEE (reference sequence). The V gene lost 0 bases and the J gene lost 7 bases, with 13 bases spanning the gap. This CDR3 comprises 14 residues. The CDR3 sequence: CASSLERQTFGYTF. CDR3 DNA: TGTGCCAGCAGCTTGGAGCGGCAGACTTTTGGCTACACCTTC.

This clonotype has just a few counts. The chain joins TRBV6-5 to TRBJ2-7; D possibly corresponds to TRBD1 (5 bases). There are 16 residues in the CDR3. V lost 0 bases, J lost 3 bases, and 15 bases lay in between. CDR1 and CDR2 (germline): MNHEY, SVGAGI. The CDR3 DNA reads as TGTGCCAGCAGTTACTCCCGGGTCTGGGGCTACTACGAGCAGTACTTC. This sequence encodes CASSYSRVWGYYEQYF.

This clonotype was seen many times. V gene TRBV2 combines with J gene TRBJ2-5; D is unresolved. The CDR3 spans 13 residues. The V end lost 4 bases, the J end lost 5 bases, and 11 bases lay between the germline ends. The germline CDR1 and CDR2 sequences are SNHLY and FYNNEI. The CDR3, as DNA: TGTGCCAGCAGTGTCGCCATTTCCGAGACCCAGTACTTC. Its translation: CASSVAISETQYF.

This clonotype showed up just a few times. The chain uses TRBV15 and TRBJ2-5; no firm D call. The CDR3 runs 15 residues. Looked up from germline, CDR1 is LNHNV and CDR2 is YYDKDF (reference sequence). Trimming took off 0 bases at V and 1 base at J, with 9 bases between the two ends. The DNA for the CDR3 is TGTGCCACCAGCAGAGATCAGGTGTCCCAAGAGACCCAGTACTTC. This codes for CATSRDQVSQETQYF. Complete variable domain (other parts from reference TRBV15 and TRBJ2-5): DAMVIQNPRYQVTQFGKPVTLSCSQTLNHNVMYWYQQKSSQAPKLLFHYYDKDFNNEADTPDNFQSRRPNTSFCFLDIRSPGLGDTAMYLCATSRDQVSQETQYFGPGTRLLVL.

This clonotype has a handful of counts. This chain connects TRBV18 to TRBJ2-3; unclear D gene. Germline lookup yields CDR1 KGHSH and CDR2 LQKENI. Between the trimmed V and J ends, which lost 0 bases and 2 bases, there was a span of 9 bases. This CDR3 contains 15 residues. The CDR3 loop is CASSPPGAFTDTQYF. CDR3 coding DNA: TGTGCCAGCTCACCACCGGGCGCCTTCACAGATACGCAGTATTTT.